This T cell receptor beta chain is drawn from a study of shared clonotypes between healthy human individuals. On the study more broadly: The plates for each donor numbered three CD4 naive, three CD4 memory, two CD8 naive and one CD8 memory. General study results and limits: Although depth was large, rarefaction showed that sequencing of the sorted subsets was incomplete.

Every subset had its genomic DNA shared out evenly among several immunoSEQ plates. Sequencing used immunoSEQ multiplex PCR; TCRdb keeps in-frame clones, though not all of them. The sample contains some 2.1 million clones, approximately 95% of which appear only once. Trimming removed 6 bases at V and 10 bases at J, with 15 bases between. The germline V gene has CDR1 MDHEN and CDR2 SYDVKM. The CDR3 has 13 residues. With respect to this clone: Its antigen remains unknown.

Sequenced: naive CD4+ T cells sorted from blood. The subset denotes: CD45RA+ positively selected. The chain carries TRBV28 and TRBJ1-4; D is unresolved. The receptor was isolated from a man aged 18 to 30 in good health. CDR3 protein: CASRTAELGKLFF. The CDR3 bases are TGTGCCAGCAGGACGGCGGAGTTGGGAAAACTGTTTTTT.